The 26 T cell receptor beta chains in this list originate from one sample, sequenced in a study of T-cell memory formation after mild COVID-19. TCRdb recomputed calls from the 5' RACE reads with MiXCR, one row per CDR3 protein. The profile shows about 400,000 distinct CDR3 sequences, around 22% of them singletons. Sequencing was done on a sample of PBMCs or a T cell subset sorted from them (not recorded which). Receptors were obtained from an adult woman who had mild COVID-19 (a few samples of this study predate the infection). Cell type and time point are not known.

In its sample, this clonotype was seen a few times. CDR3 in amino acids: CASSLSDTDTQYF. The CDR3 DNA sequence: TGTGCCAGCAGCTTATCCGACACAGATACGCAGTATTTT. V and J are TRBV7-6 and TRBJ2-3, with unresolved D. CDR1 and CDR2 from the germline V gene are SGHVS and FNYEAQ. Trimming removed 2 bases at V and 2 bases at J, with 5 bases between. The CDR3 runs to 13 residues.

This clonotype appeared many times. This chain links TRBV5-5 with TRBJ2-2; D uncertain. This CDR3 comprises 15 residues. Germline CDR1 reads SGHKS; CDR2 reads YYEKEE (reference sequence). V was trimmed by 0 bases and J by 2 bases, leaving 8 bases between them. CDR3 sequence: CASSLELTNTGELFF. The CDR3, as DNA: TGTGCCAGCAGCTTGGAACTAACAAACACCGGGGAGCTGTTTTTT. The full variable domain, rest sourced from reference TRBV5-5 and TRBJ2-2, is DAGVTQSPTHLIKTRGQQVTLRCSPISGHKSVSWYQQVLGQGPQFIFQYYEKEERGRGNFPDRFSARQFPNYSSELNVNALLLGDSALYLCASSLELTNTGELFFGEGSRLTVL.

The sample holds a few counts of this clonotype. The rearrangement uses TRBV7-9 and TRBJ2-7; no definite D call. The germline V and J ends were trimmed by 1 base and 3 bases, with 10 bases remaining between them. Germline-derived CDR1 and CDR2 are SEHNR and FQNEAQ (reference sequence). The CDR3 spans 14 residues. CDR3 residues: CASSLEQTLYEQYF. For the CDR3, the DNA is TGTGCCAGCAGCTTAGAACAGACTCTCTACGAGCAGTACTTC.

This clonotype turned up a few times. This chain connects TRBV29-1 to TRBJ1-1; D unclear. Per the germline V gene, CDR1 is SQVTM and CDR2 is ANQGSEA. CDR3 length equals 14 residues. Between the trimmed V and J ends, which lost 6 bases and 1 base, there was a span of 15 bases. The CDR3, as DNA: TGCAGCGTCAAACCCCGGAACAGGAACACTGAAGCTTTCTTT. The encoded protein is CSVKPRNRNTEAFF.

The genes are TRBV29-1 and TRBJ1-1; D gene ambiguous. V was cut by 4 bases and J by 0 bases, with 9 bases left in between. Germline lookup yields CDR1 SQVTM and CDR2 ANQGSEA. This CDR3 comprises 13 residues. The CDR3 loop reads CSVAFRMNTEAFF. The CDR3 DNA reads as TGCAGCGTTGCCTTTCGCATGAACACTGAAGCTTTCTTT.

The genes are TRBV25-1 and TRBJ1-1; tentative D call: TRBD1 (6 bases). This CDR3 comprises 15 residues. Deletions cut 4 bases from V and 5 bases from J, with 17 bases between. CDR1 and CDR2 (germline): MGHDK, SYGVNS. CDR3 amino acids: CASSGAQGWGTEAFF. Here the CDR3 DNA reads TGTGCCAGCAGTGGCGCTCAGGGGTGGGGGACTGAAGCTTTCTTT.

The J gene is TRBJ2-1, the V gene TRBV24-1; D is unclear. Germline V gene sequence: CDR1 KGHDR, CDR2 SFDVKD. V was shortened by 6 bases and J by 7 bases, with 6 bases between the two germline ends. There are 11 residues in the CDR3. The CDR3 reads CATSRWNEQFF. The CDR3 DNA is TGTGCCACCAGTAGGTGGAATGAGCAGTTCTTC.

The chain carries TRBV21-1 and TRBJ2-1; the D call of TRBD1 is as the table states it, not checked on the DNA. TRBV21-1 is a recognized pseudogene. There are 17 residues in the CDR3. CDR3 DNA sequence: TGTGCCAGCAGCAAACCGGGACAGGGGGAGGCGGTTAATGAGCAGTTCTTC. Translated, it gives CASSKPGQGEAVNEQFF.

This clonotype was observed a few times. The rearrangement uses TRBV7-9 and TRBJ1-1; D not resolved. With 5 bases removed from V and 6 bases from J, the gap between germline ends came to 10 bases. CDR1 is SEHNR, CDR2 FQNEAQ, per germline (reference sequence). This CDR3 has 12 residues. The CDR3 reads CASSPVSPEAFF. The DNA for the CDR3 is TGTGCCAGCAGCCCCGTCTCTCCTGAAGCTTTCTTT.

This clonotype was detected only a few times. The chain couples TRBV7-9 to TRBJ2-7; D ambiguous. Between the trimmed V and J ends, which lost 8 bases and 6 bases, there was a span of 14 bases. This CDR3 region has 12 residues. Germline CDR1 is SEHNR and CDR2 is FQNEAQ (reference sequence). In nucleotides, the CDR3 is TGTGCCAGCGATAGCCCCACCGGCGAGCAGTACTTC. This translates into CASDSPTGEQYF.

This clonotype was seen a few times. The V gene is TRBV7-2, the J gene TRBJ2-7; perhaps TRBD1 as D (7 bases). Looked up from germline, CDR1 is SGHTA and CDR2 is FQGNSA. The CDR3 length is 15 residues. V was trimmed by 5 bases and J by 1 base, leaving 15 bases between them. DNA of the CDR3: TGTGCCAGCAGCAACCAGGGGGGTGCGTCCTACGAGCAGTACTTC. The encoded protein is CASSNQGGASYEQYF.

The genes are TRBV7-2 and TRBJ2-1; 12 nucleotides match TRBD2. The CDR3 has 17 residues. CDR1 is SGHTA, CDR2 FQGNSA, per germline. The V gene end was trimmed by 1 base and the J gene end by 6 bases; junction bases not matched to a gene: 7. CDR3 region: CASSLGLLAGGGNEQFF. CDR3 DNA: TGTGCCAGCAGCTTAGGACTACTAGCGGGAGGAGGCAATGAGCAGTTCTTC.

This sequence joins TRBV20-1 and TRBJ2-5, with 9 bases that match TRBD2. V lost 3 bases and J lost 5; bases outside the gene matches: 10. Germline-derived CDR1 and CDR2 are DFQATT and SNEGSKA (reference sequence). The CDR3 sequence is 15 residues long. The DNA of the CDR3 is TGCAGTGCTAGGTCGGGCGGGAGGGCCTCCGAGACCCAGTACTTC. Protein product: CSARSGGRASETQYF.

This clonotype was seen only a few times. This chain links TRBV3-1 with TRBJ2-4, with D hard to call. The germline V gene encodes CDR1 LGHDT and CDR2 YNNKEL (reference sequence). V shed 3 bases and J shed 2 bases, with 8 bases lying between them. The CDR3 is 14 amino acids. The CDR3 region is CASSQLAPKNIQYF. The CDR3 nucleotides are TGTGCCAGCAGCCAGCTCGCACCCAAAAACATTCAGTACTTC.

The chain couples TRBV25-1 to TRBJ2-3; D is unclear. Trimming pared 1 base from V and 1 base from J, leaving 3 bases between. Germline lookup yields CDR1 MGHDK and CDR2 SYGVNS. This CDR3 contains 13 residues. The CDR3, as DNA: TGTGCCAGCAGTGAATTCGGCACAGATACGCAGTATTTT. Amino acid sequence: CASSEFGTDTQYF.

The chain is built from TRBV7-2 and TRBJ2-1; D call uncertain. V dropped 5 bases and J dropped 3 bases, with 8 bases sitting between them. The CDR3 has 13 residues. From germline, CDR1 is SGHTA and CDR2 FQGNSA. The CDR3 region is CASSRRRYNEQFF. CDR3 nucleotides: TGTGCCAGCAGCCGCCGTCGCTACAATGAGCAGTTCTTC.

This rearrangement joins TRBV4-2 to TRBJ1-4, with 11 nucleotides matching TRBD1. There are 16 residues in the CDR3. V shed 4 bases, J shed 8 bases, and the junction held 9 bases outside the gene matches. The germline CDR1 and CDR2 sequences are LGHNA and YNFKEQ. DNA of the CDR3: TGTGCCAGCAGCCCCGATGGGACAGGGGGTTTAGAAAAACTGTTTTTT. Protein product: CASSPDGTGGLEKLFF.

In this sample, this clonotype turned up a few times. This chain links TRBV7-8 with TRBJ2-3; TRBD1 agrees at 8 bases. CDR1 is SGHVS and CDR2 is FQNEAQ in the germline V gene. The CDR3 is 14 residues long. V was clipped by 10 bases and J by 1 base; unmatched bases: 7. The CDR3 region is CATRGQGGTDTQYF. CDR3 nucleotide sequence: TGTGCCACCAGAGGACAGGGCGGCACAGATACGCAGTATTTT.

This clonotype has a handful of counts. The chain has TRBV5-1 and TRBJ1-2, with a tentative D call TRBD1 (6 bases). The CDR3 length is 14 residues. The V gene lost 0 bases and the J gene lost 3 bases, with 9 bases spanning the gap. Germline V lookup: CDR1 SGHRS, CDR2 YFSETQ. The CDR3 reads CASSLGTDYYGYTF. The CDR3, as DNA: TGCGCCAGCAGCTTGGGGACAGACTACTATGGCTACACCTTC.

This chain uses TRBV6-5 with TRBJ2-5; 9 nucleotides align to TRBD1. The J segment lost 5 bases and the V segment lost 0 bases, leaving 4 bases of the junction unmatched. The germline CDR1 and CDR2 sequences are MNHEY and SVGAGI. CDR3 size: 15 residues. CDR3 region: CASSYSGTGWETQYF. CDR3 sequence (DNA): TGTGCCAGCAGTTACTCCGGGACAGGGTGGGAGACCCAGTACTTC.

This clonotype occurred a few times. The genes are TRBV29-1 and TRBJ2-3; D gene unclear. From germline, CDR1 is SQVTM and CDR2 ANQGSEA. CDR3 size: 16 residues. Trimming shortened V by 3 bases and J by 2 bases, and 18 bases separated the two germline ends. CDR3 coding DNA: TGCAGCGTTGATCTGGCAGCGCTTTCTCTCACAGATACGCAGTATTTT. Translated: CSVDLAALSLTDTQYF.

The V and J genes are TRBV20-1 and TRBJ2-3; maybe TRBD1 (6 bases). Germline CDR1 reads DFQATT; CDR2 reads SNEGSKA (reference sequence). Trimming took off 3 bases at V and 2 bases at J, with 15 bases between the two ends. The CDR3 sequence is 15 residues long. CDR3 coding DNA: TGCAGTGCTAGCTCCTACAGGGTCTACACAGATACGCAGTATTTT. It is translated as CSASSYRVYTDTQYF.

In its sample, this clonotype was seen a few times. The chain carries TRBV20-1 and TRBJ2-1; D possibly corresponds to TRBD2 (6 bases). The ends were cut back, 1 base at V and 2 bases at J, with 9 bases in the middle. Per germline, CDR1 DFQATT and CDR2 SNEGSKA (reference sequence). The CDR3 is 14 amino acids. CDR3 DNA sequence: TGCAGTGCTAGAGTACTAGCAGCCTACAATGAGCAGTTCTTC. Amino acid sequence: CSARVLAAYNEQFF.

This clonotype was counted between two and nine times. The rearrangement links TRBV9 to TRBJ1-4; 8 bases are a match to TRBD1. The CDR3 consists of 16 residues. The V and J ends lost 3 bases and 7 bases, in that order; junction bases with no gene match: 11. The germline V gene has CDR1 SGDLS and CDR2 YYNGEE. The CDR3: CASSGGDRGWVEKLFF. As DNA, the CDR3 is TGTGCCAGCAGCGGCGGAGACAGGGGCTGGGTTGAAAAACTGTTTTTT.

This chain links TRBV11-3 with TRBJ2-2; possibly TRBD2 for D (6 bases). This CDR3 is built from 18 residues. Between the trimmed V and J ends, which lost 3 bases and 1 base, there was a span of 18 bases. The germline gives CDR1 SGHNT, CDR2 YENEEA. The CDR3 here is CASSLAVLSGLNTGELFF. In nucleotides, the CDR3 is TGTGCCAGCAGCTTGGCGGTCTTGAGCGGGTTGAACACCGGGGAGCTGTTTTTT.

This clonotype appeared a few times. The J gene is TRBJ2-7, the V gene TRBV27; perhaps D is TRBD1 or TRBD2 (5 bases each). This CDR3 has 14 amino acids. Deletions cut 5 bases from V and 2 bases from J, with 13 bases between. In germline, CDR1 is MNHEY, CDR2 SMNVEV (reference sequence). The CDR3 reads CASSLGTEPYEQYF. The CDR3 DNA reads as TGTGCCAGCAGTCTCGGGACGGAACCCTACGAGCAGTACTTC.